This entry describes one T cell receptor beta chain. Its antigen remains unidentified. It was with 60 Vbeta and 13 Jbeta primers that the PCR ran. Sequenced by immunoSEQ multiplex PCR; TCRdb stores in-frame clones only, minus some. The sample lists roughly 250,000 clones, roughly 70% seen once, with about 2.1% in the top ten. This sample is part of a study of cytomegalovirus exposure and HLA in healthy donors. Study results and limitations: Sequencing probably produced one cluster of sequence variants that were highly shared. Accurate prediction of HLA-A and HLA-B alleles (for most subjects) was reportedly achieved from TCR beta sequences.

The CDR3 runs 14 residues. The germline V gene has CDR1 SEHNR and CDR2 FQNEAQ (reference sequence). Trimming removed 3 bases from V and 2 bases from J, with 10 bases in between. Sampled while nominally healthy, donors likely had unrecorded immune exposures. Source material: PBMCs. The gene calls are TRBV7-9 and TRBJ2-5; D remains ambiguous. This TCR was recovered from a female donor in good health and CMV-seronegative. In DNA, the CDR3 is TGTGCCAGCAGCTTTCCCAGAATTCAAGAGACCCAGTACTTC. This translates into CASSFPRIQETQYF. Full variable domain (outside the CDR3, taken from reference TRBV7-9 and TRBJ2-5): DTGVSQNPRHKITKRGQNVTFRCDPISEHNRLYWYRQTLGQGPEFLTYFQNEAQLEKSRLLSDRFSAERPKGSFSTLEIQRTEQGDSAMYLCASSFPRIQETQYFGPGTRLLVL.